The 20 T cell receptor beta chains listed next were all sequenced from one sample in a study of PD-L1 blockade in urothelial cancer. Some clones are missing from TCRdb's copy, which holds only in-frame ones; the method was immunoSEQ multiplex PCR. Found here are 100,000 or so clones, approximately 86% of them singletons; the top ten hold about 2.4%. The specimen comprised PBMCs, sampled around atezolizumab (anti-PD-L1) treatment. The receptors come from a man over 45 with urothelial cancer.

This clone was seen more than once but under ten times. The chain has TRBV7-6 and TRBJ2-5, with a weak D call TRBD1 (6 bases). This CDR3 has 14 amino acids. Germline CDR1 is SGHVS and CDR2 is FNYEAQ. V was shortened by 6 bases and J by 5 bases, with 16 bases between the two germline ends. The CDR3 sequence: CASRLQGAKETQYF. Written as DNA, the CDR3 is TGTGCCAGCAGACTACAGGGTGCCAAGGAGACCCAGTACTTC.

V and J are TRBV7-2 and TRBJ1-2; D perhaps matches TRBD1 (6 bases). The V end lost 6 bases, the J end lost 8 bases, and 16 bases lay between the germline ends. The CDR3 is 13 residues long. Per germline, CDR1 SGHTA and CDR2 FQGNSA. The CDR3 reads CASREGGGSGYTF. CDR3 sequence (DNA): TGTGCCAGCAGAGAAGGGGGGGGCTCAGGCTACACCTTC.

V usage is TRBV19 and J usage is TRBJ1-5, with 7 bases identical to TRBD1. The germline gives CDR1 LNHDA, CDR2 SQIVND (reference sequence). There are 14 residues in the CDR3. V trimming: 10 bases; J trimming: 2 bases; junction bases outside the gene matches: 8. This chain's CDR3 is CATMNRGGNQPQHF. CDR3 nucleotide sequence: TGTGCCACCATGAACAGGGGTGGCAATCAGCCCCAGCATTTT.

There are a few counts of this clone. The J gene is TRBJ2-1, the V gene TRBV11-3; 7 bases fit TRBD1. Germline V gene lookup returns CDR1 SGHNT and CDR2 YENEEA. Trimming took 3 bases from V and 8 from J; bases not matched to a gene: 7. The CDR3 extends over 14 amino acids. The DNA for the CDR3 is TGTGCCAGCAGCTTGGGAGACAGGGCCCATGAGCAGTTCTTC. It translates to CASSLGDRAHEQFF.

This chain uses TRBV15 with TRBJ1-5, with D perhaps matching TRBD1 (5 bases). The length of the CDR3 is 15 residues. V shed 0 bases and J shed 5 bases, with 11 bases lying between them. Looked up from germline, CDR1 is LNHNV and CDR2 is YYDKDF (reference sequence). The CDR3 here is CATSREQGRYQPQHF. The CDR3 DNA reads TGTGCCACCAGCAGAGAGCAGGGAAGGTATCAGCCCCAGCATTTT. Filled out from reference TRBV15 and TRBJ1-5, the complete variable domain reads DAMVIQNPRYQVTQFGKPVTLSCSQTLNHNVMYWYQQKSSQAPKLLFHYYDKDFNNEADTPDNFQSRRPNTSFCFLDIRSPGLGDTAMYLCATSREQGRYQPQHFGDGTRLSIL.

This clone showed up just a few times. This chain joins TRBV5-6 and TRBJ1-2; 7 nucleotides align to TRBD1. Germline V lookup: CDR1 SGHDT, CDR2 YYEEEE. V lost 3 bases, J lost 7 bases, and 15 bases stayed unmatched. This CDR3 is 16 amino acids long. This CDR3 is CASSSTDREDLGGYTF. CDR3 DNA: TGTGCCAGCAGCTCGACTGACAGGGAAGATCTGGGTGGCTACACCTTC.

This chain links TRBV27 with TRBJ2-3, with D possibly being TRBD2 (7 bases). The CDR3 runs to 16 residues. The V gene lost 2 bases and the J gene lost 3 bases, with 15 bases spanning the gap. The germline V gene encodes CDR1 MNHEY and CDR2 SMNVEV (reference sequence). The DNA of the CDR3 is TGTGCCAGCAGTTTAATGGGGGGGGGCGTTACAGATACGCAGTATTTT. Protein sequence: CASSLMGGGVTDTQYF.

The CDR3 coding sequence is TGTGCCAGTACTTGGGTAGGAGCAAACTATGGCTACACCTTC. Amino acids: CASTWVGANYGYTF. This rearrangement joins TRBV19 to TRBJ1-2; no clear D. The CDR3 loop spans 14 amino acids. Germline V CDR1 and CDR2: LNHDA, SQIVND (reference sequence). With 7 bases removed from V and 2 bases from J, the gap between germline ends came to 14 bases.

The rearrangement uses TRBV19 and TRBJ1-4; the match to TRBD1 covers 9 bases. Germline V CDR1 and CDR2: LNHDA, SQIVND (reference sequence). Trimming took 10 bases from V and 6 from J; bases not matched to a gene: 9. The CDR3 has 14 amino acids. CDR3 region: CATSRRDRDEKLFF. The CDR3 DNA is TGTGCCACCTCGAGGCGGGACAGGGATGAAAAACTGTTTTTT.

The V and J genes are TRBV30 and TRBJ2-7; tentative D call: TRBD1 (5 bases). CDR3 length: 13 residues. Germline V gives CDR1 GTSNPN, CDR2 SVGIG (reference sequence). V was shortened by 3 bases and J by 1 base, with 10 bases between the two germline ends. The CDR3 nucleotides are TGTGCCTGGAGGTTGCAGGGTTCCTACGAGCAGTACTTC. Its translation is CAWRLQGSYEQYF.

This clone was picked up one time. This chain uses TRBV18 with TRBJ1-1; TRBD1 is a possible D gene (6 bases). Germline V gene sequence: CDR1 KGHSH, CDR2 LQKENI. V gave up 8 bases and J gave up 2 bases, with 12 bases separating them. The CDR3 is made up of 13 amino acids. CDR3 nucleotide sequence: TGTGCCAGCGCAGGACAGCAAAACACTGAAGCTTTCTTT. Its translation is CASAGQQNTEAFF.

This chain joins TRBV6-5 and TRBJ2-2; D possibly corresponds to TRBD1 (6 bases). Germline V gene lookup returns CDR1 MNHEY and CDR2 SVGAGI. CDR3 size: 14 residues. V lost 6 bases, J lost 1 base, and 9 bases lay in between. CDR3 DNA: TGTGCCAGCAGGAGGACAGAGAACACCGGGGAGCTGTTTTTT. Translating gives CASRRTENTGELFF.

Here the CDR3 reads CAISAREGQETQYF. The CDR3, as DNA: TGTGCCATCAGTGCACGGGAGGGGCAAGAGACCCAGTACTTC. The V and J genes are TRBV10-3 and TRBJ2-5; TRBD2 agrees at 8 bases. In germline, CDR1 is ENHRY, CDR2 SYGVKD. V was pared by 4 bases and J by 2 bases, with 3 bases of the junction left unmatched. This CDR3 is 14 amino acids long.

This chain connects TRBV18 to TRBJ2-7; TRBD2 matches 10 bases. The V segment lost 2 bases and the J segment 3 bases; nucleotides outside the gene matches: 10. CDR3 length: 17 residues. Germline-derived CDR1 and CDR2 are KGHSH and LQKENI. This chain's CDR3 is CASSPVHGGTSVYEQYF. The CDR3 DNA is TGTGCCAGCTCACCAGTCCACGGTGGGACTAGCGTCTACGAGCAGTACTTC.

The genes are TRBV28 and TRBJ1-2; 10 bases line up with TRBD1. Trimming at V came to 3 bases and at J to 8 bases, leaving 6 bases not matched to a gene. The CDR3 is made up of 14 amino acids. The germline gives CDR1 MDHEN, CDR2 SYDVKM. The CDR3 spells CASSFGTGVLGYTF. In nucleotides, the CDR3 is TGTGCCAGCAGTTTTGGGACAGGGGTTTTAGGCTACACCTTC.

V gene TRBV7-2 combines with J gene TRBJ1-1; the D gene is possibly TRBD1 (5 bases). V was pared by 6 bases and J by 7 bases, with 15 bases between. Germline loops: CDR1 SGHTA, CDR2 FQGNSA. There are 13 residues in the CDR3. CDR3 bases: TGTGCCAGCAGTAAGAAAACGGGGGTTGAAGCTTTCTTT. It translates to CASSKKTGVEAFF.

This clone occurred once. This chain connects TRBV2 to TRBJ1-2; TRBD1 matches at 7 bases. The germline CDR1 and CDR2 sequences are SNHLY and FYNNEI. CDR3 length: 16 residues. The V and J ends lost 5 bases and 4 bases, in that order; junction bases with no gene match: 13. CDR3 amino acids: CASSRDGQAGGYGYTF. CDR3 bases: TGTGCCAGCAGTCGAGATGGACAGGCTGGGGGCTATGGCTACACCTTC.

The chain links TRBV7-8 to TRBJ1-4, with a weak D call TRBD1 (6 bases). Per germline, CDR1 SGHVS and CDR2 FQNEAQ. CDR3 length: 12 amino acids. V was pared by 4 bases and J by 12 bases, with 12 bases between. CDR3 loop: CASSSTGFELFF. The CDR3 region has the DNA TGTGCCAGCAGCTCAACAGGGTTCGAACTGTTTTTT.

V usage is TRBV11-3 and J usage is TRBJ2-3; TRBD1 matches 10 bases. The CDR3 covers 15 residues. Germline V lookup: CDR1 SGHNT, CDR2 YENEEA. Trimming removed 4 bases from V and 5 bases from J; junction bases left unmatched: 6. Here the CDR3 reads CASSYGTGVGDTQYF. CDR3 sequence (DNA): TGTGCCAGCAGCTACGGGACAGGGGTTGGAGATACGCAGTATTTT.

This clone was seen just once. Here the CDR3 reads CASSPLAGAPDTQYF. The CDR3 DNA reads as TGTGCCAGCAGCCCACTAGCGGGAGCCCCAGATACGCAGTATTTT. This sequence joins TRBV25-1 and TRBJ2-3, with 11 nucleotides matching TRBD2. Trimming removed 6 bases from V and 4 bases from J; junction bases left unmatched: 6. Per germline, CDR1 MGHDK and CDR2 SYGVNS. The CDR3 is made up of 15 amino acids.